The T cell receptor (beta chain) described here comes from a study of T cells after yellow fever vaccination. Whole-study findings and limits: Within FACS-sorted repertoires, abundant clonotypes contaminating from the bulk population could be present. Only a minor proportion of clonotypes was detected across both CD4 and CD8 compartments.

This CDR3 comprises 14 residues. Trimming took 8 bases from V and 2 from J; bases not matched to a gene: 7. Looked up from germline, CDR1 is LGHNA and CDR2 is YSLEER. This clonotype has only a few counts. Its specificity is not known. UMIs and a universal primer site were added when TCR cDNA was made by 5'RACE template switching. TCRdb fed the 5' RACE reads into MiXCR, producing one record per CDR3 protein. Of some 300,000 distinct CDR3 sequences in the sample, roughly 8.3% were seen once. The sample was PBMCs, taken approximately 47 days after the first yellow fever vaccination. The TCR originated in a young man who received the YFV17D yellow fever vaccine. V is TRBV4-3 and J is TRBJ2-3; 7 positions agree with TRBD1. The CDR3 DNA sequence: TGCGCCAGCTCCACAGGGGAAGCCACAGATACGCAGTATTTT. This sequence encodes CASSTGEATDTQYF.